Included here is one TCR beta chain sequence, with context. The clone's antigen remains unknown. Qualities for individual bases were not recorded, and no much larger clone is one base off. The trial excluded patients who had a history of autoimmune disease or were on systemic immunosuppression. In every dose cohort, peripheral blood was drawn for TCR sequencing at baseline, cycle 4 day 1, and cycle 7 day 1. Samples came from an open-label, multicenter, first-in-human phase I dose-escalation trial of ivuxolimab. The trial enrolled adults with locally advanced or metastatic head and neck squamous cell, hepatocellular, melanoma or renal cell carcinoma. CD4+ and CD8+ T cells were sorted separately from peripheral blood before TCR sequencing. The sample is drawn from a study of OX40 agonist ivuxolimab in advanced cancers. A note on the overall study: Ivuxolimab was an agonistic, fully human IgG2 monoclonal antibody directed against OX40 (CD134), a costimulatory receptor. Of the roughly 51 dose-escalation patients, hepatocellular carcinoma was present in around 20, melanoma in roughly 15, renal cell carcinoma in 9 and head and neck cancer in 9. Partial responses occurred in three dose-escalation patients: two with cutaneous melanoma and one with hepatocellular carcinoma. The monotherapy dose-escalation portion (N of about 57 patients) of the phase I ivuxolimab trial is reported in the paper. Peripheral TCRbeta sequencing was intended to test whether TCR sequence diversity was altered and clonal T-cell expansion was caused by ivuxolimab. The dose-escalation cohort was around 83% male with a mean age of around 64 years, ranging from about 23 to 85. Intravenous ivuxolimab was administered to patients every 2 weeks at six dose levels: 0.01, 0.1, 0.3, 1.5, 3 and 10 mg/kg. Patients were allowed to have had prior anti-PD-1, anti-PD-L1 or anti-CTLA-4 therapy, and around two fifths of the dose-escalation patients had been treated with checkpoint inhibitors.

V ends up 1 base short and J 9 bases short, with an unmatched junction base count of 6. The cysteine opens and the phenylalanine closes a CDR3 of 15 amino acids. Here the CDR3 DNA is all that survives: 45 bases in frame from base 1. The CDR1 and CDR2 encoded by the germline V gene are MNHEY and SVGAGI. The investigation overall reported the following: On average, CD8+ T cells showed more expanded clones than CD4+ T cells after ivuxolimab. Which antigens the clonally expanded peripheral T cells were specific for was not determined. Clonal expansion of both CD4+ and CD8+ blood T cells was observed from baseline to week 6 at doses 0.1 to 3.0 mg/kg. Low levels of normalized T-cell clonal expansion were also seen in some patients who did not respond. In partial responders in the 0.1-3.0 mg/kg groups, normalized peripheral clonal expansion was found to be among the lowest, especially among CD8+ T cells.

For sequencing of the TCRbeta CDR3 region, genomic DNA was extracted from the sorted cells. The immunoSEQ Assay was used for sequencing of TCRbeta CDR3 regions. As stored in TCRdb, this immuneACCESS dataset retains in-frame rearrangements with V and J assigned. A fraction of the clones does not appear; measured against another copy, unresolved V genes explain less than half of the discrepancy, and the remainder lacks a known reason. Counted in this sample were about 76,000 clones; 80% to 90% of them appeared once. The top ten constitute more than 1.5% of the sample. The sequences come from CD4+ or CD8+ T cells sorted from blood, collected in a trial of the OX40 agonist ivuxolimab. The clonotype comes from an adult with an advanced solid tumor such as melanoma, head and neck, liver or kidney cancer. The rearrangement combines TRBV6-5 with TRBJ1-6, with 7 central nucleotides matching TRBD1. The DNA sequence follows: TGTGCCAGCAGTTACTTGGGGACAGACGGTTCACCCCTCCACTTT. Translated, this is CASSYLGTDGSPLHF.